This T cell receptor (beta chain) emerged from a study of CD4 T cells in relation to SARS-CoV-2 and coronaviruses. General study results and limits: According to naive versus memory sequencing, detected responses are memory recall, not newly primed.

Libraries were prepared by immunoSEQ multiplex PCR; TCRdb keeps only in-frame clonotypes and omits some of them. The profile covers about 30,000 clones, with under 80% appearing a single time and almost 3.5% taken by the ten largest. In this sample, this clone turned up a few times. Its specificity is unknown. The V gene's germline CDR1 is SGHRS and CDR2 YFSETQ. The CDR3 loop spans 15 amino acids. Trimming pared 0 bases from V and 10 bases from J, leaving 14 bases between. The sequence was obtained from an adult with COVID-19. Material for sequencing was memory CD4+ T cells from PBMCs, cultured in vitro. This sequence joins TRBV5-1 and TRBJ1-6; D remains ambiguous. The CDR3 is CASSLGSGRSSPLHF. For the CDR3, the DNA is TGCGCCAGCAGCTTGGGGAGCGGCAGATCGTCACCCCTCCACTTT.